This entry lists 8 T cell receptor beta chains sequenced from one sample in a study of shared clonotypes between healthy human individuals. The assay was immunoSEQ multiplex PCR, and TCRdb's table has in-frame clones only and misses some. The sample contains roughly 680,000 clones, over 55% of which appear only once. The sequencing input was memory CD4+ T cells sorted from blood. As to subset: CD45RA-negative fraction. These receptors originate from a woman in her 30s in good health.

This clone appeared once. The J gene is TRBJ2-1, the V gene TRBV11-3; D not resolved. V lost 5 bases, J lost 8 bases, and 10 bases lay in between. CDR1 SGHNT and CDR2 YENEEA come from the germline V gene. There are 12 residues in the CDR3. CDR3 protein: CASSLTLDEQFF. CDR3 nucleotides: TGTGCCAGCAGCCTTACATTGGATGAGCAGTTCTTC. The entire variable domain, with the rest obtained from reference TRBV11-3 and TRBJ2-1, is as follows: EAGVVQSPRYKIIEKKQPVAFWCNPISGHNTLYWYLQNLGQGPELLIRYENEEAVDDSQLPKDRFSAERLKGVDSTLKIQPAELGDSAVYLCASSLTLDEQFFGPGTRLTVL.

The chain is built from TRBV2 and TRBJ2-3; D not certain. The CDR3 runs to 13 residues. The ends were cut back, 7 bases at V and 0 bases at J, with 8 bases in the middle. In germline, CDR1 is SNHLY, CDR2 FYNNEI. The CDR3 bases are TGTGCCAGCACGGCGGAGAGCACAGATACGCAGTATTTT. Amino acids: CASTAESTDTQYF.

The J gene is TRBJ1-2, the V gene TRBV28; TRBD1 is a possible D gene (5 bases). In germline, CDR1 is MDHEN, CDR2 SYDVKM. V lost 7 bases, J lost 6 bases, and 18 bases lay in between. The CDR3 has 14 amino acids. The CDR3 spells CASKVPAGGDGYTF. In DNA, the CDR3 is TGTGCCAGCAAGGTCCCCGCGGGAGGGGATGGCTACACCTTC.

The V call is TRBV19, the J call TRBJ2-7; 8 nucleotides align to TRBD1. The CDR3 consists of 14 residues. Trimming removed 3 bases from V and 4 bases from J; junction bases left unmatched: 5. The V gene's germline CDR1 is LNHDA and CDR2 SQIVND (reference sequence). CDR3 sequence: CASSISTGAYEQYF. CDR3 DNA: TGTGCCAGTAGTATCTCGACAGGGGCGTACGAGCAGTACTTC.

In the case of this clone: This could be a read error, since a much larger clone is one nucleotide away. The gene calls are TRBV5-4 and TRBJ1-4; maybe TRBD1 (6 bases). The CDR3 loop spans 13 amino acids. Looked up from germline, CDR1 is SGHNT and CDR2 is YYREEE (reference sequence). The CDR3 loop is CTSSIRGEEKLFF. The DNA of the CDR3 is TGTACCAGCAGCATCAGGGGAGAGGAAAAACTGTTTTTT.

This clone was recorded at least ten times. V is TRBV6-6 and J is TRBJ1-5; D uncertain. CDR1 is MNHNY and CDR2 is SVGAGI in the germline V gene (reference sequence). Trimming removed 6 bases at V and 4 bases at J, with 13 bases between. There are 14 residues in the CDR3. CDR3 nucleotide sequence: TGTGCCAGCAGCCCCGGACGGGTTAATCAGCCCCAGCATTTT. As protein: CASSPGRVNQPQHF.

The chain combines TRBV6-1 with TRBJ1-1; D is ambiguous. This CDR3 region has 15 residues. Trimming pared 2 bases from V and 2 bases from J, leaving 12 bases between. Germline V gives CDR1 MNHNS, CDR2 SASEGT. CDR3 nucleotides: TGTGCCAGCAGTGAATCCACGACGGCTAACACTGAAGCTTTCTTT. Translating gives CASSESTTANTEAFF.

The genes are TRBV19 and TRBJ1-5; 9 bases are a match to TRBD1. The CDR3 is 13 residues long. The V segment lost 6 bases and the J segment 6 bases; nucleotides outside the gene matches: 3. Germline V gene sequence: CDR1 LNHDA, CDR2 SQIVND (reference sequence). This chain's CDR3 is CASSHRGLQPQHF. DNA for the CDR3: TGTGCCAGTAGCCACAGGGGGCTTCAGCCCCAGCATTTT.